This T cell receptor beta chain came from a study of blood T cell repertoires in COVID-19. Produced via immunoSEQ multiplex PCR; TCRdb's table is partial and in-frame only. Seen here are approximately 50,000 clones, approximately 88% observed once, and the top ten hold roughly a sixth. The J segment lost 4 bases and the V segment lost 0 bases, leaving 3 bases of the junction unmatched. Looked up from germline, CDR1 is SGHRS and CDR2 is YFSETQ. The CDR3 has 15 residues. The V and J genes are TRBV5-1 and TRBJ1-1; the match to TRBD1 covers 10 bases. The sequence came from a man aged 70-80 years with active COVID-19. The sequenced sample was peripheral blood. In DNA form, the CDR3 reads TGCGCCAGCAGCTTGGGGGACAGGGGTGGCACTGAAGCTTTCTTT. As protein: CASSLGDRGGTEAFF.